This T cell receptor beta chain comes out of a study of T cells in Graves' hyperthyroidism and ophthalmopathy (dated by TCRdb to the late 2010s). Broadly, across the study: Peripheral blood samples were taken at initial diagnosis, before any treatment was given. To identify TCR V-J signatures that set the groups apart, the researchers used a discovery cohort of 100 patients, made up of fewer than 50 with Graves' ophthalmopathy and about 60 with stable Graves' hyperthyroidism. Whether ophthalmopathy could be predicted prospectively was tested in an independent validation cohort made up of about 18 hyperthyroidism patients plus 17 patients who later progressed to ophthalmopathy. The 80 to 100 discovery patients were randomly divided into training and test sets at a 7:3 ratio. In about 6 Graves' hyperthyroidism patients, the study also compared T-cell repertoires from thyroid tissue with T-cell repertoires from blood. After sampling, hyperthyroidism patients received methimazole starting at 30 mg daily, and ophthalmopathy patients received high-dose intravenous methylprednisolone. TCR Vbeta CDR3 sequencing of some 140 peripheral blood samples (approximately 44 ophthalmopathy, roughly 74 hyperthyroidism and about 17 progressor patients) is reported in the paper.

Hyperthyroidism patients were newly diagnosed, with disease duration under 2 months, and aged 18 to 65 years. Exclusion was applied to patients with uncontrolled infections, other autoimmune diseases, pregnancy or lactation. Diagnoses relied on clinical symptoms, serum thyroxine and TRAb, thyroid ultrasound and orbital computed tomography. Blood from progressor patients was drawn when they were first diagnosed with hyperthyroidism, before any ophthalmopathy symptoms appeared. Ficoll-Paque density gradient centrifugation was used to isolate PBMCs from about 10 ml of fresh peripheral blood. Progressor patients were initially diagnosed with Graves' hyperthyroidism and developed ophthalmopathy during follow-up. Total RNA was extracted using Trizol reagent, and RNA quality was assessed on an Agilent 2100 Bioanalyzer. At the junction V is shortened by 5 bases and J by 8 bases, with 10 bases in between. The CDR3 has 11 amino acids, counting the end cysteine and phenylalanine. CDR3 DNA is the only sequence kept; it has 33 bases, read in frame from the first base. The germline V gene yields SGHDT for CDR1 and YYEEEE for CDR2.

Broader findings and caveats from the paper: No statistical method was used to fix the sample size in advance, and group allocation was not hidden from the investigators. In cross-validation, a model built on a 13 V-J signature told ophthalmopathy apart from stable hyperthyroidism with under 90% sensitivity and approximately 81% specificity, and in testing the same model reached 80%/75%. Most expanded thyroid clonotypes (frequency above 0.001) were also found in blood, which suggests that blood repertoires may mirror thyroid immune responses. In validation, progression to ophthalmopathy was predicted by the model with approximately 67% sensitivity and 72.22% specificity, a median of roughly 6 months before onset.

TCR beta CDR3 regions were amplified from RNA transcripts. The first round of RT-PCR for the TCR CDR3 was performed with the HTBI primer set and the Qiagen OneStep RT-PCR kit. The libraries were constructed in a second round of multiplex PCR and then size-selected and purified. The libraries were sequenced on an Illumina HiSeq2000 using paired-end 100 bp reads. The original pipeline was this. Raw data were processed with SOAPnuke, discarding reads with adapters, uncalled bases, mean Phred below 15, or no exact constant-primer or identifier match. COPE v1.2.5 was used to merge high-quality paired reads, and clonotypes were defined as unique nucleotide sequences. MiTCR v1.1 was used to align clonotypes to the IMGT TRBV, TRBD and TRBJ reference segments. The analysis was restricted to V-J combinations with a frequency above 0.0001, which together covered just over 99% of the repertoires. A TCS score was defined as the ratio of F50 (clonal expansion) to E x V (chaos), with BLOSUM62-based TCRdist applied between CDR3 peptides within each V-J. Welch's t-statistics and random forest reduced 500 to 550 V-J features to roughly 13, which were used in a naive Bayes classifier (R e1071). TCRdb reran the public reads through fastp at Q25 and MiXCR, keeping productive beta chains. Every distinct CDR3 protein forms one entry, paired with its most common genes and DNA. The V and J calls come from TCRdb's annotation, not from the publication. This sample gives roughly 500,000 distinct CDR3 sequences in total; over 11% of them show up just once. Roughly 5.7% of the sample is in the top ten clones.

Note on this clonotype: Its recognized antigen is unknown. Per-base qualities were not stored, and no clone one base away is much larger.

The receptor's source is a woman aged 25 to 39 with Graves' hyperthyroidism that later progressed to Graves' ophthalmopathy. The sequencing input was blood. The chain is assembled from TRBV5-6 and TRBJ1-2; there is no confident call for the D gene. The DNA sequence follows: TGTGCCAGCAGTTCAGATGGGGGCTACACCTTC. This is translated as CASSSDGGYTF.